The 18 T cell receptor beta chains listed next were all sequenced from one sample in a study of shared clonotypes between healthy human individuals. TCRdb's table, derived via immunoSEQ multiplex PCR, lists solely in-frame clones and lacks some. Among over 400,000 clones, roughly 80% were seen once, and the ten largest hold about 12%. The sequencing sample was made of PBMCs. The receptors come from a woman aged 40-49 years in good health. Some clones in this sample may be carry-over from other donors' samples.

The J gene is TRBJ1-1, the V gene TRBV25-1, with D perhaps TRBD1 (6 bases). This CDR3 spans 15 amino acids. Germline CDR1 reads MGHDK; CDR2 reads SYGVNS. V was pared by 2 bases and J by 1 base, with 11 bases between. Here the CDR3 reads CASSEPRGTNTEAFF. As DNA, the CDR3 is TGTGCCAGCAGTGAACCCAGGGGCACGAACACTGAAGCTTTCTTT. The whole variable domain, filled in from reference TRBV25-1 and TRBJ1-1, reads EADIYQTPRYLVIGTGKKITLECSQTMGHDKMYWYQQDPGMELHLIHYSYGVNSTEKGDLSSESTVSRIRTEHFPLTLESARPSHTSQYLCASSEPRGTNTEAFFGQGTRLTVV.

This clone was counted many times. The gene calls are TRBV15 and TRBJ2-2, with 7 positions matching TRBD1. Losses at the gene ends were 6 bases for V and 3 bases for J; bases not matched to a gene: 4. CDR1 and CDR2 (germline): LNHNV, YYDKDF (reference sequence). CDR3 size: 14 residues. CDR3 region: CATRSDRDTGELFF. The CDR3 DNA sequence: TGTGCCACCAGGAGCGACAGGGACACCGGGGAGCTGTTTTTT.

This rearrangement joins TRBV29-1 to TRBJ1-4; D gene uncertain. This CDR3 is 14 amino acids long. V lost 7 bases to trimming and J lost 2 bases, with 14 bases between them. Germline CDR1 SQVTM, CDR2 ANQGSEA. The CDR3 DNA sequence: TGCAGCGCCCTCCGCAGCGGGACTAATGAAAAACTGTTTTTT. Its translation: CSALRSGTNEKLFF.

The chain employs TRBV7-6 and TRBJ2-5, with TRBD2 matching 9 bases. Trimming removed 1 base from V and 5 bases from J; junction bases left unmatched: 11. Germline V CDR1 and CDR2: SGHVS, FNYEAQ. The CDR3 runs 17 residues. The CDR3 DNA is TGTGCCAGCAGCTTAGTTCCTAGCGGGGTCGCGATGGAGACCCAGTACTTC. Translated, it gives CASSLVPSGVAMETQYF.

CDR3 nucleotide sequence: TGCAGCGTTGAAGTGGCGAAAAAGAACACTGAAGCTTTCTTT. Its protein product is CSVEVAKKNTEAFF. The chain couples TRBV29-1 to TRBJ1-1; D ambiguous. The CDR3 contains 14 residues. The V gene lost 1 base and the J gene lost 1 base, with 10 bases spanning the gap. Looked up from germline, CDR1 is SQVTM and CDR2 is ANQGSEA.

This clone was found a few times. A far larger clone is off by one base, so a read error is likely. The chain links TRBV29-1 to TRBJ1-2, with unresolved D. The V gene lost 0 bases and the J gene lost 6 bases, with 11 bases spanning the gap. The CDR3 consists of 13 residues. CDR1 is SQVTM and CDR2 is ANQGSEA in the germline V gene. CDR3 region: CSVEDSSVHGYTF. The CDR3, as DNA: TGCAGCGTTGAAGATAGCTCCGTCCATGGCTACACCTTC.

The chain employs TRBV10-1 and TRBJ2-7; 7 bases align to TRBD2. CDR1 is WNHNN, CDR2 SYGVQD, per germline (reference sequence). This CDR3 spans 13 amino acids. V shed 4 bases and J 2 bases; nucleotides not matched to a gene: 2. The CDR3 loop is CASSAGGTYEQYF. In DNA, the CDR3 is TGCGCCAGCAGTGCCGGGGGGACCTACGAGCAGTACTTC.

V gene TRBV7-9 combines with J gene TRBJ1-3, with 9 bases matching TRBD1. From germline, CDR1 is SEHNR and CDR2 FQNEAQ (reference sequence). The length of the CDR3 is 16 residues. V lost 6 bases to trimming and J lost 2 bases; unmatched junction nucleotides: 8. CDR3 in amino acids: CASSSDRGWAGNTIYF. Written as DNA, the CDR3 is TGTGCCAGCAGTTCGGACAGGGGATGGGCTGGAAACACCATATATTTT.

V and J are TRBV29-1 and TRBJ2-3; D uncertain. This CDR3 region has 15 residues. From germline, CDR1 is SQVTM and CDR2 ANQGSEA. V lost 0 bases and J 2 bases, leaving 12 bases between the germline ends. In DNA, the CDR3 is TGCAGCGTTGAAGATCCTATGGGTAACACAGATACGCAGTATTTT. Protein: CSVEDPMGNTDTQYF.

The chain uses TRBV2 and TRBJ2-1; TRBD2 aligns across 9 bases. Germline loops: CDR1 SNHLY, CDR2 FYNNEI. The CDR3 loop spans 16 amino acids. V lost 2 bases, J lost 5 bases, and 7 bases stayed unmatched. CDR3 in DNA: TGTGCCAGCAGTGAATCGTGGCTAGCGGGAAACAATGAGCAGTTCTTC. Amino acid sequence: CASSESWLAGNNEQFF.

Only a few counts were recorded for this clone. The chain links TRBV6-6 to TRBJ2-3; D unresolved. Germline V lookup: CDR1 MNHNY, CDR2 SVGAGI (reference sequence). Trimming pared 6 bases from V and 6 bases from J, leaving 7 bases between. The CDR3 has 11 amino acids. CDR3 sequence (DNA): TGTGCCAGCAGCTACATCGATACGCAGTATTTT. This sequence encodes CASSYIDTQYF.

The chain uses TRBV28 and TRBJ2-5; tentative D call: TRBD2 (6 bases). V lost 8 bases and J 0 bases, leaving 19 bases between the germline ends. Germline V CDR1 and CDR2: MDHEN, SYDVKM. The CDR3 totals 16 residues. The CDR3, as DNA: TGTGCCAGCCGCAAAGGGAGGCGGGTGGACCAAGAGACCCAGTACTTC. This codes for CASRKGRRVDQETQYF.

The V and J genes are TRBV6-1 and TRBJ2-7; the D gene is possibly TRBD1 (5 bases). The ends were cut back, 1 base at V and 7 bases at J, with 17 bases in the middle. The CDR3 consists of 15 residues. Germline CDR1 is MNHNS and CDR2 is SASEGT. The CDR3 loop reads CASSEGGRSYDEQYF. The DNA of the CDR3 is TGTGCCAGCAGTGAAGGGGGCAGATCCTACGATGAGCAGTACTTC.

This clone is classed as medium-sized (0.01 to 0.1%). One end of the junction fails to match germline, which may point to a read error. This sample also contains other DNA sequences that code for the same CDR3. The genes are TRBV7-9 and TRBJ1-2; D remains unclear. CDR3 length: 12 amino acids. CDR1 is SEHNR, CDR2 FQNEAQ, per germline (reference sequence). This CDR3 reads CASSLGGFWAHF. CDR3 DNA sequence: TGTGCCAGCAGCTTAGGAGGGTTTTGGGCCCACTTC.

The V gene is TRBV25-1, the J gene TRBJ2-1; 8 bases match TRBD2. V lost 7 bases, J lost 2 bases, and 7 bases stayed unmatched. Germline V gene lookup returns CDR1 MGHDK and CDR2 SYGVNS. The CDR3 length is 15 residues. The CDR3 sequence is CASTRGSGAYNEQFF. CDR3 bases: TGTGCCAGCACCCGGGGTAGCGGGGCCTACAATGAGCAGTTCTTC.

The V call is TRBV14, the J call TRBJ1-2, with TRBD1 as a possible D gene (5 bases). Trimming pared 4 bases from V and 3 bases from J, leaving 12 bases between. The length of the CDR3 is 14 residues. The germline gives CDR1 SGHDN, CDR2 FVKESK. CDR3: CASSPREGYYGYTF. The CDR3 region has the DNA TGTGCCAGCAGCCCCAGGGAAGGGTACTATGGCTACACCTTC.

The chain links TRBV5-1 to TRBJ1-4; 10 nucleotides align to TRBD1. J lost 6 bases, V lost 0 bases, and 5 bases had no gene match. From germline, CDR1 is SGHRS and CDR2 YFSETQ. The CDR3 extends over 16 amino acids. Written as DNA, the CDR3 is TGCGCCAGCAGCTTGGGACAGGGGGCCAAAGATGAAAAACTGTTTTTT. It is translated as CASSLGQGAKDEKLFF.

The chain joins TRBV5-1 to TRBJ1-4, with D tentatively TRBD1 (5 bases). This CDR3 region has 15 residues. Deletions cut 7 bases from V and 3 bases from J, with 16 bases between. Germline values: CDR1 SGHRS, CDR2 YFSETQ. In DNA, the CDR3 is TGCGCCAGCCGGGAAGAACTGGGGGCTAATGAAAAACTGTTTTTT. Protein product: CASREELGANEKLFF.